Listed below are T cell receptor beta chains from one sample, sequenced in a study of beta chain features in type 1 diabetes. Clones were sequenced by immunoSEQ multiplex PCR, and TCRdb holds only the in-frame ones, with some missing. The sample carries about 620,000 clones, less than 20% recorded once. Sequencing was performed on naive CD4+ T cells from blood. These receptors were taken from a man aged 18 to 29 in good health. Both conserved end residues are part of each CDR3.

V	J	CDR3
TRBV7-9	TRBJ2-3	CASSGRIEGDTQYF
TRBV7-2	TRBJ2-5	CASSLGQPRKTQYF
TRBV14	TRBJ2-5	CASSQVYGLRTQETQYF
TRBV27	TRBJ2-1	CASSLSSGGSYNEQFF
TRBV28	TRBJ2-7	CASSSGTLGSYEQYF
TRBV11-2	TRBJ2-7	CASSLKRLGNF
TRBV7-9	TRBJ1-1	CASSLEGGTEAFF
TRBV14	TRBJ2-3	CASSQLGQVTDTQYF
TRBV10-2	TRBJ2-1	CASRTSGSNEQFF
TRBV6-6	TRBJ2-1	CASSYSDRGNNEQFF
TRBV11-3	TRBJ2-2	CASSLALGNTGELFF
TRBV5-6	TRBJ2-3	CASSLPHALTDTQYF
TRBV9	TRBJ2-2	CASSVGGRYSANTGELFF
TRBV9	TRBJ2-7	CASRQQGFWEAYEQYF
TRBV2	TRBJ1-5	CASSERVYQPQHF
TRBV20-1	TRBJ1-1	CSARDEEAFF
TRBV7-3	TRBJ1-3	CASSLGGSSGNTIYF
TRBV5-1	TRBJ2-3	CASSSPGEDTQYF
TRBV7-2	TRBJ2-3	CASSPEGGGVRYF
TRBV27	TRBJ2-1	CASSLRAGGIGYNEQFF
TRBV19	TRBJ2-3	CASRLAGESTDTQYF
TRBV7-2	TRBJ2-7	CASSGVADNYEQYF
TRBV9	TRBJ2-1	CASSVTAAYNEQFF
TRBV7-2	TRBJ2-7	CASSFIQGGHEQYF
TRBV29-1	TRBJ1-2	CSVVGQGYGYTF
TRBV6-6	TRBJ1-2	CASSPGQGIYGYTF
TRBV30	TRBJ1-2	CAWSFWGRGFNYGYTF
TRBV7-2	TRBJ2-5	CASSFISGFGRTQYF
TRBV5-1	TRBJ1-5	CASSLEGGGNQPQHF
TRBV15	TRBJ2-7	CATSRDRGSYEQYF
TRBV7-2	TRBJ2-7	CASSLRWDSPYEQYF
TRBV4-3	TRBJ2-7	CASSQGQALFYEQYF
TRBV9	TRBJ2-1	CASSPHTPGRSNEQFF
TRBV9	TRBJ1-2	CASSGSPGTGAHGYTF
TRBV7-2	TRBJ1-1	CASTPGVLNTEAFF
TRBV10-3	TRBJ2-1	CAIRGGGQGRNEQFF
TRBV10-3	TRBJ2-2	CAITPRGQGNTGELFF
TRBV28	TRBJ2-7	CASSRPGTVYYEQYF
TRBV28	TRBJ1-2	CASSLFNRAYGYTF
TRBV18	TRBJ1-1	CASSPKSLNTEAFF
TRBV7-6	TRBJ2-7	CASSLLTGPSSYEQYF
TRBV25-1	TRBJ2-1	CASSESSGGSYNEQFF
TRBV5-1	TRBJ2-3	CASSLALAGHTDTQYF
TRBV29-1	TRBJ1-1	CSVEESGNTEAFF
TRBV5-1	TRBJ1-1	CASSFPDRAWTEAFF
TRBV30	TRBJ1-5	CAWRGANQPQHF
TRBV28	TRBJ2-4	CASSLWATGVAKNIQYF
TRBV18	TRBJ1-1	CASSPGTPEMNTEAFF
TRBV6-1	TRBJ2-7	CASSPNSGTGSRQYF
TRBV10-3	TRBJ2-6	CAIRTGAGANVLTF
TRBV5-4	TRBJ2-1	CASSRDRATYNEQFF
TRBV7-2	TRBJ2-7	CASSLARTSGSSYEQYF